This T cell receptor beta chain was captured by sequencing in a study of blood T cell repertoires in COVID-19. Sequencing was performed with immunoSEQ multiplex PCR; in TCRdb, only in-frame clones are kept and a portion is missing. The repertoire holds fewer than 350,000 clones, with approximately 88% as singletons. Trimming left V 4 bases short and J 4 bases short, with 8 bases between. Germline loops: CDR1 SNHLY, CDR2 FYNNEI. There are 13 residues in the CDR3. J is TRBJ2-1 and V is TRBV2, with D possibly being TRBD1 (5 bases). Sequenced input: PBMCs or T cells enriched from blood (not recorded which). The sequence was collected from a man aged 60 to 69 who had recovered from COVID-19. The CDR3 is CASSVDRYNEQFF. DNA for the CDR3: TGTGCCAGCAGTGTTGACAGATACAATGAGCAGTTCTTC.